The 15 T cell receptor beta chains below come from one sample, sequenced in a study of T cell repertoires in cytomegalovirus infection. Their target antigens are unknown. A single record per CDR3 protein comes from TCRdb applying MiXCR to the reads. The sample records some 120,000 distinct CDR3 sequences, around 30% being singletons. The sequences come from CD8+ T cells from cultured PBMCs, collected from culture after CMV antigen stimulation. Receptors originate from a human donor in good health (CMV status not recorded). Some clones in this sample may be carry-over from other donors' samples.

This clonotype has just a few counts. The chain is built from TRBV28 and TRBJ2-1, with 7 bases identical to TRBD1. J gave up 0 bases and V 3 bases, and 8 bases lay outside the gene matches. This CDR3 contains 17 residues. Germline V gives CDR1 MDHEN, CDR2 SYDVKM. CDR3 coding DNA: TGTGCCAGCAGTTTGGGGCGACAGGGCAGCTCCTACAATGAGCAGTTCTTC. Translated, it gives CASSLGRQGSSYNEQFF.

The V and J genes are TRBV14 and TRBJ2-1; 8 nucleotides match TRBD2. This CDR3 spans 18 amino acids. V lost 1 base to trimming and J lost 13 bases; unmatched junction nucleotides: 21. Germline CDR1 is SGHDN and CDR2 is FVKESK. DNA for the CDR3: TGTGCCAGCAGCCAAGCAGTAGTAGAGCGGGGGACCCCCCTAGTTCAGTTCTTC. Its translation is CASSQAVVERGTPLVQFF.

The V gene is TRBV7-6, the J gene TRBJ2-7, with D tentatively TRBD1 (5 bases). The CDR3 sequence is 15 residues long. V was cut by 1 base and J by 3 bases, with 13 bases left in between. Looked up from germline, CDR1 is SGHVS and CDR2 is FNYEAQ. The CDR3 sequence is CASSLEAGPLYEQYF. Here the CDR3 DNA reads TGTGCCAGCAGCTTAGAGGCAGGGCCTCTCTACGAGCAGTACTTC.

The V and J genes are TRBV4-3 and TRBJ1-2, with 11 positions matching TRBD1. Germline values: CDR1 LGHNA, CDR2 YSLEER. V lost 0 bases, J lost 8 bases, and 11 bases stayed unmatched. This CDR3 contains 17 residues. CDR3 sequence reads: CASSQDRGTGGVRGYTF. The CDR3 DNA follows: TGCGCCAGCAGCCAAGATCGTGGGACAGGGGGTGTTCGGGGCTACACCTTC.

The CDR3 spells CASSSTGAANTQYF. The CDR3 DNA is TGTGCCAGCAGCTCTACGGGGGCCGCGAATACGCAGTATTTT. The chain combines TRBV11-2 with TRBJ2-3; D assignment may be TRBD1 or TRBD2 (6 bases each). Trimming shortened V by 4 bases and J by 7 bases, and 15 bases separated the two germline ends. Per germline, CDR1 SGHAT and CDR2 FQNNGV. CDR3 length: 14 residues.

J is TRBJ2-7 and V is TRBV27; maybe TRBD2 (5 bases). Trimming shortened V by 7 bases and J by 5 bases, and 6 bases separated the two germline ends. Germline V gene lookup returns CDR1 MNHEY and CDR2 SMNVEV (reference sequence). This CDR3 region has 10 residues. The CDR3 DNA follows: TGTGCCAGCATCGGGGACGAGCAGTACTTC. This codes for CASIGDEQYF.

The chain couples TRBV27 to TRBJ1-3; D not certain. V lost 5 bases and J lost 2, with 19 bases in between. CDR3 length: 17 residues. Germline assignment: CDR1 MNHEY and CDR2 SMNVEV (reference sequence). CDR3: CASSPYAGSMPGNTIYF. As DNA, the CDR3 is TGTGCCAGCAGTCCCTACGCAGGCTCTATGCCTGGAAACACCATATATTTT.

V usage is TRBV5-8 and J usage is TRBJ2-3; D is undetermined. The CDR3 is made up of 14 amino acids. Germline lookup yields CDR1 SGHTS and CDR2 YDEGEE. With 0 bases removed from V and 2 bases from J, the gap between germline ends came to 7 bases. The CDR3 nucleotides read TGTGCCAGCAGCTTGGGGACGTACACAGATACGCAGTATTTT. It codes for CASSLGTYTDTQYF.

This clonotype was observed a few times. This sequence joins TRBV7-6 and TRBJ2-7, with 8 bases lining up with TRBD1. V shed 5 bases, J shed 2 bases, and the junction held 8 bases outside the gene matches. Germline V lookup: CDR1 SGHVS, CDR2 FNYEAQ. The length of the CDR3 is 15 residues. The CDR3 sequence: CASSLSGTGTYEQYF. As DNA, the CDR3 is TGTGCCAGCAGCCTATCCGGGACAGGCACCTACGAGCAGTACTTC.

This clonotype was detected ten times or more. V usage is TRBV4-3 and J usage is TRBJ2-5, with 12 bases matching TRBD1. V dropped 3 bases and J dropped 2; count of bases not matched to a gene: 4. The germline V gene encodes CDR1 LGHNA and CDR2 YSLEER. This CDR3 has 16 residues. CDR3: CASSQGTGGVQETQYF. Here the CDR3 DNA reads TGCGCCAGCAGCCAGGGGACAGGGGGCGTACAAGAGACCCAGTACTTC.

By share, this clonotype ranks as medium-sized (0.01 to 0.1%). This chain uses TRBV24-1 with TRBJ2-3, with 10 bases fitting TRBD1. Trimming removed 4 bases from V and 2 bases from J; junction bases left unmatched: 11. From germline, CDR1 is KGHDR and CDR2 SFDVKD. The CDR3 is 18 residues long. CDR3 DNA: TGTGCCACCAGTGACTCTTCTGGACAGGGGGACCCCACAGATACGCAGTATTTT. Translating gives CATSDSSGQGDPTDTQYF.

This clonotype showed up just a few times. This chain uses TRBV10-3 with TRBJ2-1; 8 positions match TRBD2. Germline CDR1 reads ENHRY; CDR2 reads SYGVKD. This CDR3 comprises 13 residues. Losses at the gene ends were 10 bases for V and 7 bases for J; bases not matched to a gene: 9. CDR3: CASSGTSGNEQFF. The CDR3 coding sequence is TGTGCCAGTTCCGGGACTAGTGGGAATGAGCAGTTCTTC.

This clonotype has only a few counts. V and J are TRBV7-8 and TRBJ1-4, with 12 bases fitting TRBD1. With V trimmed by 9 bases and J by 10 bases, 6 bases remained unmatched. This CDR3 spans 13 amino acids. The germline gives CDR1 SGHVS, CDR2 FQNEAQ. Here the CDR3 reads CASVGDRGRKLFF. The CDR3 DNA is TGTGCCAGTGTCGGGGACAGGGGGCGAAAACTGTTTTTT.

The rearrangement links TRBV12-3 or TRBV12-4 to TRBJ1-4; D unresolved. V was trimmed by 6 bases and J by 8 bases, leaving 16 bases between them. The length of the CDR3 is 14 residues. This chain's CDR3 is CASSLRGPVEKLFF. In nucleotides, the CDR3 is TGTGCCAGCAGCCTCCGAGGGCCGGTCGAAAAACTGTTTTTT.

This clonotype came up a few times. The chain is built from TRBV5-4 and TRBJ2-7; TRBD2 matches 8 bases. The V gene's germline CDR1 is SGHNT and CDR2 YYREEE (reference sequence). Trimming cost V 0 bases and J 6 bases; bases outside gene matches: 8. The CDR3 sequence is 15 residues long. CDR3 nucleotide sequence: TGTGCCAGCAGCTTGGCCGGGACTAGGGCTCTCGAGCAGTACTTC. Amino acid sequence: CASSLAGTRALEQYF.